This TCR beta chain was captured in a study of CD8+ T cells in alopecia areata. Study-level background: Treated patients were given 5 to 10 mg oral tofacitinib twice daily. The duration of tofacitinib was 6 to 18 months, with 6 months off drug afterward.

Once RNA had been extracted, it was reverse transcribed into cDNA to act as the sequencing template. Clones were read by immunoSEQ multiplex PCR, and TCRdb kept only the in-frame ones, dropping some. The top ten hold less than 20% of the sample, which has 80,000 to 100,000 clones, around 44% seen once. CDR3 length: 13 amino acids. V was clipped by 4 bases and J by 8 bases, with 14 bases between them. Germline V lookup: CDR1 SEHNR, CDR2 FQNEAQ (reference sequence). Documented treatment: oral pan-JAK inhibitor, 5-10 mg twice daily. V is TRBV7-9 and J is TRBJ1-1; D uncertain. This sample comprised CD8+ T cells sorted from blood, obtained at week 24, from a patient treated with tofacitinib. The receptor comes from a human donor with alopecia areata. This CDR3 is CASSSATRAEAFF. For the CDR3, the DNA is TGTGCCAGCAGCTCTGCCACCCGGGCCGAAGCTTTCTTT.